This T cell receptor beta chain originates from a study of cytomegalovirus exposure and HLA in healthy donors. Study findings and constraints: Reportedly, diagnosis of cytomegalovirus status by the classifier showed high specificity and sensitivity. TCR beta sequences reportedly predicted most subjects' HLA-A and HLA-B alleles accurately. Some highly shared sequence variants likely arose as a pipeline artifact.

The primer mix had 60 Vbeta and 13 Jbeta primers. Assay used: immunoSEQ multiplex PCR; TCRdb lists only in-frame clones, some missing. The table lists around 190,000 clones, around 75% of them singletons, with 1.6% in the top ten. With respect to this clone: No antigen is known for it.

V dropped 4 bases and J dropped 3 bases, with 13 bases sitting between them. Looked up from germline, CDR1 is MDHEN and CDR2 is SYDVKM. The CDR3 is 14 amino acids. The receptor comes from a woman aged 50 to 65 in good health and CMV-seronegative. The sample comprised PBMCs. This chain joins TRBV28 and TRBJ2-7; maybe TRBD2 (5 bases). In DNA form, the CDR3 reads TGTGCCAGCAGTTATCGGGGAAGTAGCTACGAGCAGTACTTC. It codes for CASSYRGSSYEQYF.